This TCR beta chain was sequenced during a study of T cells in Graves' hyperthyroidism and ophthalmopathy. This clonotype was recorded at least ten times. Per germline, CDR1 SQVTM and CDR2 ANQGSEA. Between the trimmed V and J ends, which lost 3 bases and 0 bases, there was a span of 4 bases. This CDR3 has 12 residues. Patients counted as stable if ophthalmopathy did not develop within 18 months. Every diagnosis used clinical symptoms, serum thyroxine and TRAb, thyroid ultrasound and orbital computed tomography. The TCR beta CDR3 regions underwent amplification using RNA transcripts as the source. First-round RT-PCR of the TCR CDR3 relied on the HTBI primer set. MiXCR, applied by TCRdb to the multiplex PCR reads, yields one record per CDR3 protein. The sample shows about 350,000 distinct CDR3 sequences, about 14% of them seen only once.

The specimen was blood. This sequence was found in a young woman with Graves' hyperthyroidism. This chain joins TRBV29-1 and TRBJ2-3; D not resolved. CDR3 in DNA: TGCAGCGTTGACGGGAGCACAGATACGCAGTATTTT. Its translation: CSVDGSTDTQYF.